This TCR beta chain appears in the sequencing data of a study of shared clonotypes between healthy human individuals. Regarding the study as a whole: Researchers sampled blood only, noting tissue repertoires likely differ.

In replicate PCRs of sorted subsets, approximately 210 ng DNA, about 30,000 T cell genomes, was used. Using immunoSEQ multiplex PCR, the repertoire was profiled, and TCRdb retains in-frame clones only, with some absent. The repertoire consists of 95,000 to 120,000 clones, with approximately 70% occurring once and the leading ten covering 20% to 25%. The CDR3 has 13 amino acids. With 1 base removed from V and 8 bases from J, the gap between germline ends came to 8 bases. CDR1 is MNHNS and CDR2 is SASEGT in the germline V gene. On this clone: Its antigen is undetermined.

This TCR was recovered from a woman younger than 45 in good health. The sample comprised memory CD8+ T cells sorted from blood. Sample subset: CD45RO+ cells pooled with CCR7-negative TemRA cells. The chain couples TRBV6-1 to TRBJ1-4; possible D gene TRBD1, 6 bases. The CDR3 coding sequence is TGTGCCAGCAGTGAAGGGACAGAAGAAAAACTGTTTTTT. Translation: CASSEGTEEKLFF.